This TCR beta chain appears in the sequencing data of a study of OX40 agonist ivuxolimab in advanced cancers. Looking at the study overall: Allowance was made for prior anti-PD-1, anti-PD-L1 or anti-CTLA-4 therapy, and about 40% had some. Partial responses, seen in three patients, involved one hepatocellular carcinoma and two cutaneous melanomas.

A word on this clone: Antigen: not known.

J gave up 6 bases and V 4 bases, and 6 bases lay outside the gene matches. The CDR3 has 15 amino acids. Germline V lookup: CDR1 MNHEY, CDR2 SVGAGI. Sequenced by immunoSEQ multiplex PCR; TCRdb stores in-frame clones only, minus some. The sample includes approximately 110,000 clones, under 95% of them seen just once. General observations from the study: Partial responders treated at 0.1-3.0 mg/kg exhibited clonal expansion among the lowest measured. Researchers did not determine the expanded peripheral T cells' antigen specificity.

This specimen consisted of CD4+ or CD8+ T cells sorted from blood, obtained in a trial of the OX40 agonist ivuxolimab. The receptor was derived from an adult with an advanced solid tumor such as melanoma, head and neck, liver or kidney cancer. This chain uses TRBV6-5 with TRBJ1-4, with 9 bases lining up with TRBD1. Here the CDR3 reads CASSFGQGRDEKLFF. As DNA, the CDR3 is TGTGCCAGCAGTTTTGGACAGGGGAGGGATGAAAAACTGTTTTTT.